These 27 T cell receptor beta chains originate from one sample sequenced in a study of prognosis after radiotherapy for stage I lung cancer. TCR beta CDR3 was amplified from genomic DNA by two-round multiplex PCR. Gene-specific primers for each TRBV and TRBJ gene drove first-round PCR. TCRdb reprocessed the multiplex PCR reads with MiXCR, giving one entry per CDR3 protein. Among around 13,000 distinct CDR3 sequences listed, roughly 27% were seen once. Sequenced here: PBMCs, sampled before or after stereotactic body radiation therapy (not recorded which). All receptors come from a donor of 50 years or more with non-small cell lung cancer.

This chain links TRBV6-5 with TRBJ2-7; D may be TRBD1 (6 bases). V gave up 1 base and J gave up 3 bases, with 13 bases separating them. Germline V gene data show CDR1 as MNHEY and CDR2 as SVGAGI. CDR3 length: 15 amino acids. CDR3 residues: CASSYLAGASYEQYF. CDR3 in DNA: TGTGCCAGCAGTTACTTGGCAGGGGCCAGCTACGAGCAGTACTTC.

With regard to this clonotype: A far larger clone is only one base removed, so a read error is likely. This rearrangement joins TRBV6-4 to TRBJ1-6; tentatively, D is TRBD1 (5 bases). The CDR3 totals 16 residues. From germline, CDR1 is MRHNA and CDR2 SNTAGT. The CDR3 region has the DNA TGTGCCAGCAGTTACTCGATCCAGGGCCCGAATCCACCCCTCCACTTT. Protein: CASSYSIQGPNPPLHF.

There are many counts of this clonotype. The chain carries TRBV24-1 and TRBJ2-1; D is perhaps TRBD1 or TRBD2 (6 bases each). The CDR3 spans 15 residues. Trimming pared 6 bases from V and 2 bases from J, leaving 13 bases between. From germline, CDR1 is KGHDR and CDR2 SFDVKD. The CDR3, as DNA: TGTGCCACCAGTAAGGAGGGGGACACCTACAATGAGCAGTTCTTC. Its protein product is CATSKEGDTYNEQFF.

The table lists this clonotype with many counts. This rearrangement joins TRBV3-1 to TRBJ2-3; 11 bases line up with TRBD2. V gave up 5 bases and J gave up 5 bases; unmatched junction bases: 6. Germline V gene lookup returns CDR1 LGHDT and CDR2 YNNKEL (reference sequence). The CDR3 contains 15 residues. DNA for the CDR3: TGTGCCAGCAGCTTAGCGGGGGGGCCGGTAGATACGCAGTATTTT. Translation gives CASSLAGGPVDTQYF.

This chain connects TRBV6-2 or TRBV6-3 to TRBJ2-1; 7 nucleotides line up with TRBD2. Germline V lookup: CDR1 MNHEY, CDR2 SVGEGT. V lost 6 bases to trimming and J lost 5 bases; unmatched junction nucleotides: 10. The CDR3 sequence is 15 residues long. The CDR3: CASRVASGPNNEQFF. For the CDR3, the DNA is TGTGCCAGCAGAGTGGCTAGCGGTCCTAACAATGAGCAGTTCTTC.

For this clonotype: The junction shows a germline mismatch at one end, possibly a read error. The chain uses TRBV6-2 or TRBV6-3 and TRBJ1-5, with D possibly being TRBD1 (5 bases). CDR1 is MNHEY and CDR2 is SVGEGT in the germline V gene. There are 12 residues in the CDR3. The CDR3 spells CTSSLKGRAQHF. The CDR3 DNA reads as TGTACCAGCTCCCTTAAGGGGAGGGCCCAGCATTTC.

This clonotype is classed as medium-sized. The gene calls are TRBV12-3 or TRBV12-4 and TRBJ2-7; 9 bases line up with TRBD2. V lost 7 bases, J lost 4 bases, and 5 bases stayed unmatched. The CDR3 is made up of 13 amino acids. This CDR3 is CASMLAGWYEQYF. The CDR3 DNA reads as TGTGCCAGCATGCTAGCGGGATGGTACGAGCAGTACTTC.

This clonotype was seen many times. The genes are TRBV12-3 or TRBV12-4 and TRBJ2-1; 11 bases are shared with TRBD2. The V and J ends lost 8 bases and 5 bases, in that order; junction bases with no gene match: 5. The CDR3 consists of 14 residues. The CDR3 DNA reads as TGTGCCAGCCGACTAGCGGGGACGGACAATGAGCAGTTCTTC. It specifies CASRLAGTDNEQFF.

In its sample, this clonotype was seen many times. CDR3 loop: CASSTTGRGTDTQYF. The CDR3 coding sequence is TGTGCCAGCAGCACCACCGGGAGGGGCACAGATACGCAGTATTTT. The V gene is TRBV9, the J gene TRBJ2-3, with 8 bases aligning to TRBD2. V lost 4 bases, J lost 1 base, and 5 bases stayed unmatched. Per the germline V gene, CDR1 is SGDLS and CDR2 is YYNGEE. CDR3 length: 15 residues.

By share, this clonotype ranks as medium-sized. The chain couples TRBV24-1 to TRBJ2-3; D is unresolved. Germline loops: CDR1 KGHDR, CDR2 SFDVKD. CDR3 length equals 12 residues. The V and J ends lost 4 bases and 6 bases respectively, with 7 bases between them. The CDR3 spells CATSDPLDTQYF. CDR3 coding DNA: TGTGCCACCAGTGACCCCCTGGATACGCAGTATTTT.

This clonotype came up many times. For the CDR3, the DNA is TGTGCCAGCAGCTTAGGTGGGTTTGGGACAGGGGCTAGCACAGATACGCAGTATTTT. It is translated as CASSLGGFGTGASTDTQYF. The chain couples TRBV7-9 to TRBJ2-3, with 10 bases matching TRBD1. Germline CDR1 is SEHNR and CDR2 is FQNEAQ (reference sequence). There are 19 residues in the CDR3. The junction had 10 bases not matched to a gene; V was cut back by 1 base and J by 0 bases.

The chain links TRBV12-3 or TRBV12-4 to TRBJ2-3; TRBD2 agrees at 7 bases. The CDR3 has 14 amino acids. The junction had 7 bases not matched to a gene; V was cut back by 8 bases and J by 2 bases. This chain's CDR3 is CASWEAGLTDTQYF. As DNA, the CDR3 is TGTGCCAGCTGGGAAGCGGGACTCACAGATACGCAGTATTTT.

The sample holds one count of this clonotype. The V gene is TRBV6-2 or TRBV6-3, the J gene TRBJ2-3, with D perhaps being TRBD1 or TRBD2 (5 bases each). The CDR3 consists of 19 residues. Germline V CDR1 and CDR2: MNHEY, SVGEGT. With 6 bases removed from V and 4 bases from J, the gap between germline ends came to 29 bases. Here the CDR3 reads CASSIGVPGELLGPDTQYF. The CDR3 coding sequence is TGTGCCAGCAGCATAGGGGTGCCCGGGGAGCTGTTGGGTCCAGATACGCAGTATTTT.

This clonotype occurred many times. The chain has TRBV19 and TRBJ2-3, with 10 bases identical to TRBD2. The CDR3 length is 19 residues. V lost 2 bases and J lost 1; bases outside the gene matches: 12. The germline V gene encodes CDR1 LNHDA and CDR2 SQIVND (reference sequence). This CDR3 is CASSISSGGILGGTDTQYF. CDR3 in DNA: TGTGCCAGTAGTATATCTAGCGGGGGAATACTAGGGGGCACAGATACGCAGTATTTT.

A note on this clonotype: This sequence is one base from a far larger clone and is likely a read error. The chain's CDR3 is CAISLVGARGKQFF. The DNA of the CDR3 is TGTGCCATCAGCCTGGTGGGGGCGAGGGGGAAGCAGTTCTTC. This chain links TRBV10-3 with TRBJ2-1, with a tentative D call TRBD1 (6 bases). The CDR3 is made up of 14 amino acids. V shed 6 bases and J shed 11 bases, with 20 bases lying between them. The germline CDR1 and CDR2 sequences are ENHRY and SYGVKD.

This clonotype was found many times. The rearrangement uses TRBV20-1 and TRBJ2-7, with a possible D match to TRBD1 (6 bases). CDR3 length: 12 residues. In germline, CDR1 is DFQATT, CDR2 SNEGSKA (reference sequence). The V end was cut by 4 bases, the J end by 5 bases, with 12 bases between. The CDR3 coding sequence is TGCAGTGCTAAGAACAGGGCACACGAGCAGTACTTC. Its translation is CSAKNRAHEQYF.

The sample holds many counts of this clonotype. The J gene is TRBJ2-4, the V gene TRBV6-2 or TRBV6-3; 9 nucleotides match TRBD1. This CDR3 contains 15 residues. With 7 bases clipped from V and 5 bases from J, the junction kept 9 bases outside the gene matches. Germline lookup yields CDR1 MNHEY and CDR2 SVGEGT. The DNA for the CDR3 is TGTGCCAGCAACTCCTTCCGACAGGGGGAAAACATTCAGTACTTC. Its translation: CASNSFRQGENIQYF.

V gene TRBV7-2 combines with J gene TRBJ2-1; D remains ambiguous. Germline-derived CDR1 and CDR2 are SGHTA and FQGNSA. V lost 4 bases and J lost 10, with 17 bases in between. The CDR3 spans 14 residues. The CDR3 here is CASSSWGGAFEQFF. The DNA for the CDR3 is TGTGCCAGCAGCTCCTGGGGTGGTGCCTTCGAGCAGTTCTTC.

This clonotype is classed as medium-sized. V gene TRBV20-1 combines with J gene TRBJ2-7, with D possibly TRBD2 on 5 matching bases. The CDR3 extends over 12 amino acids. Trimming cost V 3 bases and J 7 bases, with 13 bases left between them. Germline V gene data show CDR1 as DFQATT and CDR2 as SNEGSKA (reference sequence). As DNA, the CDR3 is TGCAGTGCTAGCATGGGTACGGGGGAGCAGTACTTC. Translation gives CSASMGTGEQYF.

Worth noting for this clonotype: It is likely a read error: a sequence one base away is far more abundant. The DNA for the CDR3 is TGTGCCAGCAGCCAAAAAAGGGCAACCAATAATTCACCCCTCCACTTT. It codes for CASSQKRATNNSPLHF. The V call is TRBV7-3, the J call TRBJ1-6; no clear D. The CDR3 contains 16 residues. Germline V gene sequence: CDR1 SGHTA, CDR2 FQGTGA. V was pared by 5 bases and J by 5 bases, with 16 bases between.

In this sample, this clonotype turned up many times. The chain has TRBV27 and TRBJ1-1; D remains ambiguous. Trimming pared 2 bases from V and 2 bases from J, leaving 9 bases between. From germline, CDR1 is MNHEY and CDR2 SMNVEV (reference sequence). The CDR3 runs to 14 residues. The CDR3 DNA reads as TGTGCCAGCAGTTTAGGAGCATTTAACACTGAAGCTTTCTTT. This sequence encodes CASSLGAFNTEAFF.

As for this clonotype: This may be a read error, as it is one base from a much larger clone. The chain employs TRBV11-2 and TRBJ1-1, with D unclear. CDR1 and CDR2 from the germline V gene are SGHAT and FQNNGV. The CDR3 totals 12 residues. V was shortened by 4 bases and J by 11 bases, with 14 bases between the two germline ends. CDR3 DNA: TGTGCCAGCAGCTCCCCGTCGAAGAGGGCTTTCTTT. This translates into CASSSPSKRAFF.

The chain carries TRBV28 and TRBJ2-7, with a tentative D call TRBD2 (5 bases). This CDR3 has 12 amino acids. Trimming cost V 3 bases and J 10 bases, with 13 bases left between them. Germline CDR1 is MDHEN and CDR2 is SYDVKM. CDR3 DNA: TGTGCCAGCAGTTTGGGGAGACCCTACCAGTACTTC. This encodes CASSLGRPYQYF. The variable domain in full, completed from reference TRBV28 and TRBJ2-7, reads DVKVTQSSRYLVKRTGEKVFLECVQDMDHENMFWYRQDPGLGLRLIYFSYDVKMKEKGDIPEGYSVSREKKERFSLILESASTNQTSMYLCASSLGRPYQYFGPGTRLTVT.

This clonotype was seen ten or more times. This chain connects TRBV2 to TRBJ2-7; 11 nucleotides line up with TRBD2. Germline lookup yields CDR1 SNHLY and CDR2 FYNNEI. Trimming cost V 2 bases and J 5 bases; bases outside gene matches: 5. CDR3 length: 15 residues. Here the CDR3 DNA reads TGTGCCAGCAGTGAATGGGTAGCGGGGGGGGACGAGCAGTACTTC. Translation gives CASSEWVAGGDEQYF.

This chain links TRBV28 with TRBJ1-1; D may be TRBD1 (5 bases). The germline gives CDR1 MDHEN, CDR2 SYDVKM. V was shortened by 7 bases and J by 1 base, with 19 bases between the two germline ends. This CDR3 is 16 amino acids long. CDR3 DNA: TGTGCCAGCACTGCACAGCCCGGAAGGGGGAACACTGAAGCTTTCTTT. Amino acid sequence: CASTAQPGRGNTEAFF.

This clonotype was seen at least ten times. The rearrangement links TRBV18 to TRBJ1-4, with D unclear. V dropped 8 bases and J dropped 7 bases, with 11 bases sitting between them. The germline CDR1 and CDR2 sequences are KGHSH and LQKENI. CDR3 length equals 12 residues. CDR3 in amino acids: CASRGLGEKLFF. CDR3 in DNA: TGTGCCAGCAGAGGACTCGGTGAAAAACTGTTTTTT.

In this sample, this clonotype is medium-sized. This chain links TRBV20-1 with TRBJ1-1; D may be TRBD1 (5 bases). The CDR3 is 15 residues long. With 1 base removed from V and 5 bases from J, the gap between germline ends came to 17 bases. Per germline, CDR1 DFQATT and CDR2 SNEGSKA (reference sequence). The CDR3 is CSARGQGQGMTEAFF. The CDR3 DNA sequence: TGCAGTGCTAGAGGCCAAGGGCAGGGAATGACTGAAGCTTTCTTT.